The rows below give T cell receptor beta chains drawn from one sample of a study of response to subunit inactivated influenza vaccine. MiXCR was run by TCRdb on the RT-PCR reads, yielding one entry per CDR3 protein. The sample consists of about 780,000 distinct CDR3 sequences, around a sixth of them appearing once. The input for sequencing was PBMCs from blood, taken roughly 5 days after vaccination. These receptors all come from a man in his fifties who received an inactivated influenza vaccine. Each CDR3 is given without its conserved first and last residue. The order of the fields is D gene, clone size, V gene, CDR3 protein. D genes are given only for firm matches. Size is omitted from some rows. Given values are once, few, many or a class for expanded clones.

>NA|few|TRBV4-1
ASSQVSAGGSYNEQF
>TRBD2|few|TRBV12-3/TRBV12-4
ASSFPLAGSSYNEQF
>NA|NA|TRBV7-2
ASSLQSQSTDTQY
>NA|NA|TRBV9
ASSAVGGVASEQY
>TRBD1|few|TRBV12-3/TRBV12-4
ASSQGTGDTQY
>NA|NA|TRBV6-5
ASSSVQSYGYT
>NA|NA|TRBV24-1
ATRLDSRTDTQY
>NA|many|TRBV12-3/TRBV12-4
ASSFGSPRSNQPQH
>NA|NA|TRBV28
ASSLLVREGTYEQY
>NA|few|TRBV4-3
ASSQGVGQQAKNIQY
>NA|NA|TRBV29-1
SVSQGLDTQY
>NA|many|TRBV12-3/TRBV12-4
ASSFSRGTEAF
>TRBD2|few|TRBV20-1
SKPGAGGKREQF
>NA|once|TRBV6-2/TRBV6-3
ASSLPSYVGGRINTQY
>NA|few|TRBV7-2
ASSLGQGRAKQF
>NA|NA|TRBV4-3
ASSQVGAYNEQF
>NA|few|TRBV4-3
ASSQERSFSYNSPLH
>NA|NA|TRBV20-1
SARDPGNPTLGANVLT
>NA|NA|TRBV20-1
SAPLEGGKVETQY
>TRBD2|NA|TRBV20-1
SARGTSGRSTDTQY
>NA|NA|TRBV4-3
ASSQDLPGRGDTQY
>NA|few|TRBV5-8
ASSSLRASSYNEQF
>NA|NA|TRBV7-2
ASSFVRGDEQF
>TRBD1|NA|TRBV10-3
AISEPTGTDFSNQPQH
>TRBD2|NA|TRBV10-3
ATSGTSGSTDTQY
>TRBD1|NA|TRBV4-3
ASSHNPTGAHEQY
>TRBD2|few|TRBV7-9
ASSPGTSGRGAYEQY
>NA|NA|TRBV28
ASSVGGYSQY
>NA|few|TRBV10-3
AISESSDGSGETQY
>NA|few|TRBV10-2
ASSESATRNNEQF
>NA|many|TRBV12-3/TRBV12-4
ASSLLGGREQY
>TRBD2|few|TRBV12-3/TRBV12-4
ASSRLRAGGPSPNQETQY
>TRBD2|NA|TRBV12-3/TRBV12-4
ASSLEWVAGTQETQY
>TRBD2|NA|TRBV10-1
ASSTAGGSTDTQY
>NA|NA|TRBV4-1
ASPDGETQY